The clone carrying this T cell receptor (beta chain) has a single count. Its matching antigen is unknown. The data were taken from a study of cytomegalovirus exposure and HLA in healthy donors. Study results and caveats: Fewer N-insertions (relative to the 666-donor mean) were reportedly seen in an Asian-associated ancestry cluster in a later analysis.

The PCR ran on 60 Vbeta and 13 Jbeta primers. Some clones are missing from TCRdb's copy, which holds only in-frame ones; the method was immunoSEQ multiplex PCR. The sample comprises roughly 130,000 clones, approximately 68% of which are singletons, and approximately 1.5% rests with the top ten. The V and J ends lost 3 bases and 3 bases, in that order; junction bases with no gene match: 4. CDR3 length equals 14 residues. Germline CDR1 reads SGDLS; CDR2 reads YYNGEE. The specimen was PBMCs. The chain joins TRBV9 to TRBJ2-3, with 7 bases identical to TRBD1. The source of this sequence is a man aged 30 to 39 in good health and CMV-seropositive. The CDR3 sequence is CASSEGQPTDTQYF. CDR3 nucleotide sequence: TGTGCCAGCAGCGAGGGACAGCCAACAGATACGCAGTATTTT.